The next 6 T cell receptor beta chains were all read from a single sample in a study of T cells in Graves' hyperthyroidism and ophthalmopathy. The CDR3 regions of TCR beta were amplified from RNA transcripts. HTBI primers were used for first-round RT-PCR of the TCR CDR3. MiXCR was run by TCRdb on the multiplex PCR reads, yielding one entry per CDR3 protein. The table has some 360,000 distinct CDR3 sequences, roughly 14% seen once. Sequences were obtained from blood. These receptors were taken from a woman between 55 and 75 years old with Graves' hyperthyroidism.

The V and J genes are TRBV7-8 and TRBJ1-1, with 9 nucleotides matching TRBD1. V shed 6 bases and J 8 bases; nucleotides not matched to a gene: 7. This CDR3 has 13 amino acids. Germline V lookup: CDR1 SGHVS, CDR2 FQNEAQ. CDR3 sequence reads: CASRQTGGAEAFF. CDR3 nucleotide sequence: TGTGCCAGCAGGCAAACAGGGGGCGCGGAAGCTTTCTTT.

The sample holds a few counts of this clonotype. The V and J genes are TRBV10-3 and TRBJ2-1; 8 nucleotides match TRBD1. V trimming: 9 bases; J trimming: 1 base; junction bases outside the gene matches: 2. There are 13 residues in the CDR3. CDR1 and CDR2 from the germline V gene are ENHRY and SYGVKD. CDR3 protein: CAIGTGSYNEQFF. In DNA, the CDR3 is TGTGCCATTGGGACAGGTTCCTACAATGAGCAGTTCTTC.

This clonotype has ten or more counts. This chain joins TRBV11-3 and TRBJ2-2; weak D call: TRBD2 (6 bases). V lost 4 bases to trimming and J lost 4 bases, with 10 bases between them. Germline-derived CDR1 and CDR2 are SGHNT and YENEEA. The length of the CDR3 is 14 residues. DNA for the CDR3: TGTGCCAGCAGCTGGGGAGCGGGCACCGGGGAGCTGTTTTTT. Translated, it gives CASSWGAGTGELFF.

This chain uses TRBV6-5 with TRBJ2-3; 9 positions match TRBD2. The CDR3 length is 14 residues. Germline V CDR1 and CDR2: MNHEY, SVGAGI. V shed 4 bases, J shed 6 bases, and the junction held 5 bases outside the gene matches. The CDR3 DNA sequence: TGTGCCAGCAGTTCCGGGACTAGCTTGGATACGCAGTATTTT. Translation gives CASSSGTSLDTQYF.

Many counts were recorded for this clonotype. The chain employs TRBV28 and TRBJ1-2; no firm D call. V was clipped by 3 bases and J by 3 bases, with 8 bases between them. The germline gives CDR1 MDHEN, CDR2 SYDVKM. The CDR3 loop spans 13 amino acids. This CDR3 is CASSFGGDYGYTF. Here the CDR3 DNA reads TGTGCCAGCAGTTTCGGAGGAGACTATGGCTACACCTTC.

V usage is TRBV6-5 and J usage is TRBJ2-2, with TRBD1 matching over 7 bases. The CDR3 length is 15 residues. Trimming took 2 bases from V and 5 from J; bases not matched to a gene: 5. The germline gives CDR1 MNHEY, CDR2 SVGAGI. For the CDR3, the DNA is TGTGCCAGCAGTTACCTGGGCAGGGGGACCGGGGAGCTGTTTTTT. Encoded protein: CASSYLGRGTGELFF.